The clone carrying this T cell receptor beta chain is a singleton in its sample. V shed 5 bases and J shed 3 bases, with 11 bases lying between them. The CDR3 loop spans 13 amino acids. Germline V gene data show CDR1 as LNHNV and CDR2 as YYDKDF (reference sequence). These data originate in a study of blood T cell repertoires in COVID-19. Background on the study: The samples span acute and convalescent COVID-19 from the United States, Italy and Spain. Sources were T cells, B-cell-depleted T cells, or PBMCs; the material itself was cDNA or gDNA.

In the study's own analysis: Estimated nucleated cell counts came from reference gene primer amplification. The table came from immunoSEQ multiplex PCR; TCRdb's copy has only in-frame clones and leaves some out. Clone size and the V and J calls come from that table; the DNA yielded D and trimming. This repertoire shows a few hundred thousand clones, around 85% found once; its top ten account for more than 3%. The sample taken for sequencing was peripheral blood. This sequence originates from a woman aged 18-29 years with acute or convalescent COVID-19. The rearrangement links TRBV15 to TRBJ2-7, with a tentative D call TRBD1 (5 bases). CDR3 loop: CATSQGWGYEQYF. The DNA for the CDR3 is TGTGCCACCAGCCAGGGCTGGGGCTACGAGCAGTACTTC.